What follows is one T cell receptor beta chain and its context. Its specificity is unknown. This CDR3 spans 13 amino acids. Germline CDR1 is SGDLS and CDR2 is YYNGEE. The V end lost 1 base, the J end lost 6 bases, and 7 bases lay between the germline ends. This entry comes from a study of T cell responses to AZD1222 COVID-19 vaccine. Study-wide points: Only a handful of AZD1222 recipients tested seropositive at baseline. Dominant at 160-218 and 743-854, vaccine-associated CD4 TCRs also spanned spike. Unmutated variant regions reportedly attract nearly half of all spike-specific TCRs. Scientists sampled the repertoires only once the peak T cell response had passed.

Repertoires were generated with immunoSEQ multiplex PCR, while TCRdb's copy carries only in-frame clones and drops some. The sample comprises under 200,000 clones, 90% to 95% of which are singletons, and 9.2% rests with the top ten. Material: peripheral blood, obtained on day 0 of AZD1222 vaccination. V is TRBV9 and J is TRBJ2-2; a weak D match, TRBD1 (5 bases). This TCR derives from an adult in good health. The CDR3 DNA follows: TGTGCCAGCAGCGTAAGGGGTCCCGGGGAGCTGTTTTTT. Translation: CASSVRGPGELFF.